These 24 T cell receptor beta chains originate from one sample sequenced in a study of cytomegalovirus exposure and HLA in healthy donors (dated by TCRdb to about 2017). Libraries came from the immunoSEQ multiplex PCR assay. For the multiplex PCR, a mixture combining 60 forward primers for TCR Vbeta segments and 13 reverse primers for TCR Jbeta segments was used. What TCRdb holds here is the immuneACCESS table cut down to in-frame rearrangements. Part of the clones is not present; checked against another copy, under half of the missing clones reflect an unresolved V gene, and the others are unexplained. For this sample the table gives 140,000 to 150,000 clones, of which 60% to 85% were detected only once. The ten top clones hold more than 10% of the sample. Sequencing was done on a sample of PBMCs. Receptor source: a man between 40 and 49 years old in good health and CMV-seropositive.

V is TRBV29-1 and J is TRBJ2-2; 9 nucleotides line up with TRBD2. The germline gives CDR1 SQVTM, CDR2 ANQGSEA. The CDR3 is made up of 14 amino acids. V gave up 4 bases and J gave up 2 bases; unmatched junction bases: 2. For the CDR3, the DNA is TGCAGCGTTGGACTAGCGGTAAACACCGGGGAGCTGTTTTTT. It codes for CSVGLAVNTGELFF.

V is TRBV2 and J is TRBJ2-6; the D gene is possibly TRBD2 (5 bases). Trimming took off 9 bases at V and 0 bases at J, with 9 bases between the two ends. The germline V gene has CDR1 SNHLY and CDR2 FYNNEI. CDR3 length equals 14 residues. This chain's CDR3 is CARTRDSGANVLTF. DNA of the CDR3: TGTGCCAGAACGAGGGACTCTGGGGCCAACGTCCTGACTTTC. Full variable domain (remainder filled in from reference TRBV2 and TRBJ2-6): EPEVTQTPSHQVTQMGQEVILRCVPISNHLYFYWYRQILGQKVEFLVSFYNNEISEKSEIFDDQFSVERPDGSNFTLKIRSTKLEDSAMYFCARTRDSGANVLTFGAGSRLTVL.

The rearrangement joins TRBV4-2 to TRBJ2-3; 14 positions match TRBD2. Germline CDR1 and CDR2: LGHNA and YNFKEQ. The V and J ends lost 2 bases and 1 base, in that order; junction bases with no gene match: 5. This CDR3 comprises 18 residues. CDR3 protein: CASSQSSGLAGGTDTQYF. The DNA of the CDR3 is TGTGCCAGCAGCCAAAGCTCGGGACTAGCGGGGGGCACAGATACGCAGTATTTT.

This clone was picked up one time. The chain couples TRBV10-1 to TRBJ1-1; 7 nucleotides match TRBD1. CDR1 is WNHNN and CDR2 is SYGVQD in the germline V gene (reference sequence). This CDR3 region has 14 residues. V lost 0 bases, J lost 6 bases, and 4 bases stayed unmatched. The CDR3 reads CASSESGTASEAFF. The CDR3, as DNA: TGCGCCAGCAGTGAGTCGGGGACAGCATCTGAAGCTTTCTTT.

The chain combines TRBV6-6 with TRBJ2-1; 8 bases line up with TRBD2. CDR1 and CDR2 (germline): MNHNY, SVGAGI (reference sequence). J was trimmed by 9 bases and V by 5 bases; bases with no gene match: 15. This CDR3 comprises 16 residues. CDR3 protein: CASSTRLAGSVSEQFF. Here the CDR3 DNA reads TGTGCCAGCAGTACCAGATTAGCGGGATCTGTGAGTGAGCAGTTCTTC.

CDR3 coding DNA: TGTGCCAGCAGCCAAGATAGTCTGGGGGCAGGGGGTAACACCGGGGAGCTGTTTTTT. Protein: CASSQDSLGAGGNTGELFF. V and J are TRBV4-2 and TRBJ2-2, with 7 bases fitting TRBD1. Unmatched junction bases numbered 12, after V lost 0 bases and J lost 2 bases. Germline V gene lookup returns CDR1 LGHNA and CDR2 YNFKEQ. The CDR3 is 19 amino acids.

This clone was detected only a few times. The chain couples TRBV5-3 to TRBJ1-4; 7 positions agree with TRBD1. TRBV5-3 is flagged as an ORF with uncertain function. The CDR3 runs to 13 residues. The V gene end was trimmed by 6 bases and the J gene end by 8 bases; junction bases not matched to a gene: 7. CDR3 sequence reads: CARIATGREKLFF. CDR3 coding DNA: TGTGCCAGAATAGCGACAGGGAGGGAAAAACTGTTTTTT.

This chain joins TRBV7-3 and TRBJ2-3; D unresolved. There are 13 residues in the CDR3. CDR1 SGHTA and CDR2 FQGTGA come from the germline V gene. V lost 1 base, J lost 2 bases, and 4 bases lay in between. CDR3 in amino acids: CASSLSITDTQYF. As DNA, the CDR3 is TGTGCCAGCAGCTTAAGTATCACAGATACGCAGTATTTT. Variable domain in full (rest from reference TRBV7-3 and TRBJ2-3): GAGVSQTPSNKVTEKGKYVELRCDPISGHTALYWYRQSLGQGPEFLIYFQGTGAADDSGLPNDRFFAVRPEGSVSTLKIQRTERGDSAVYLCASSLSITDTQYFGPGTRLTVL.

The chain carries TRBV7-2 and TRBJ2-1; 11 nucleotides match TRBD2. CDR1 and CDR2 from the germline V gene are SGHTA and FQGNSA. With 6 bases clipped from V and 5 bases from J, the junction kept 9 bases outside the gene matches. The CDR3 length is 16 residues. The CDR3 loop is CASRLTGTSGNNEQFF. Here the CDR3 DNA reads TGTGCCAGCAGGTTAACCGGGACTAGCGGAAACAATGAGCAGTTCTTC.

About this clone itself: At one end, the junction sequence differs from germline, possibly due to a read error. In DNA form, the CDR3 reads TGTGCCAGCAGCTTAGTAACTGGGGCCAGCGTCCTGACTTTC. It is translated as CASSLVTGASVLTF. The chain has TRBV11-1 and TRBJ2-6, with a tentative D call TRBD1 (5 bases). The CDR3 has 14 residues. Germline V CDR1 and CDR2: SGHAT, FQDESV (reference sequence). The full variable domain, in which reference TRBV11-1 and TRBJ2-6 provide the parts outside the CDR3, is EAEVAQSPRYKITEKSQAVAFWCDPISGHATLYWYRQILGQGPELLVQFQDESVVDDSQLPKDRFSAERLKGVDSTLKIQPAELGDSAMYLCASSLVTGASVLTFGAGSRLTVL.

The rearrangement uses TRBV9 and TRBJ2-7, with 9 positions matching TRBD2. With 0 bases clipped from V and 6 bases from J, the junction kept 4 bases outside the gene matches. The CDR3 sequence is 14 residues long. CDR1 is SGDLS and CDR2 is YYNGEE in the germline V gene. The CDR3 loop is CASSVAPLAGEQYF. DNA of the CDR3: TGTGCCAGCAGCGTAGCTCCACTAGCGGGCGAGCAGTACTTC.

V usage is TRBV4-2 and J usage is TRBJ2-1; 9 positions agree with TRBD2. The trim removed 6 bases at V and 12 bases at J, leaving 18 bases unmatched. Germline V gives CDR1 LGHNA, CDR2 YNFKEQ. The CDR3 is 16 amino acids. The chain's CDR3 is CASRALAGEGGYAQFF. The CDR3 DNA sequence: TGTGCCAGCAGGGCATTAGCGGGGGAAGGGGGCTACGCGCAGTTCTTC.

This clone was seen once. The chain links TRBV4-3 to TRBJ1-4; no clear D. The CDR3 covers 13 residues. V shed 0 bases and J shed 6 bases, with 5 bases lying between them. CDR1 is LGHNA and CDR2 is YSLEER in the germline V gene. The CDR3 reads CASSQDYHEKLFF. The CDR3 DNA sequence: TGCGCCAGCAGCCAAGACTATCATGAAAAACTGTTTTTT.

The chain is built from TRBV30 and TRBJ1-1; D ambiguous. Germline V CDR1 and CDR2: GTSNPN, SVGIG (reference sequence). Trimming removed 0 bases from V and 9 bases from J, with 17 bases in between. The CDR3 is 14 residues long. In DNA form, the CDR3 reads TGTGCCTGGAGTGTTCAGAAGGAAGGCGGCAAAGCTTTCTTT. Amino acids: CAWSVQKEGGKAFF.

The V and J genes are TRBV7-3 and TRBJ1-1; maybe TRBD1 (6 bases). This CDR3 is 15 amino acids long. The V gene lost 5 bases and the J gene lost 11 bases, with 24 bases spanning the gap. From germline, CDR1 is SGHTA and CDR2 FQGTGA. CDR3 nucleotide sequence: TGTGCCAGCAGCCTAGATCCATTGCGGGGGCGGAAGGCTTTCTTT. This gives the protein CASSLDPLRGRKAFF. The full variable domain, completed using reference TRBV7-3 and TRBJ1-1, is GAGVSQTPSNKVTEKGKYVELRCDPISGHTALYWYRQSLGQGPEFLIYFQGTGAADDSGLPNDRFFAVRPEGSVSTLKIQRTERGDSAVYLCASSLDPLRGRKAFFGQGTRLTVV.

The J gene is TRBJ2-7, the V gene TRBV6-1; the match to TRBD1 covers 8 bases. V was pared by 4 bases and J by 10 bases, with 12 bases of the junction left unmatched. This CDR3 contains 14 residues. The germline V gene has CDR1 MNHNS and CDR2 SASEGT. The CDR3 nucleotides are TGTGCCAGCAGTGTTAACTCAGGGGGCGAAACCCAGTACTTC. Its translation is CASSVNSGGETQYF.

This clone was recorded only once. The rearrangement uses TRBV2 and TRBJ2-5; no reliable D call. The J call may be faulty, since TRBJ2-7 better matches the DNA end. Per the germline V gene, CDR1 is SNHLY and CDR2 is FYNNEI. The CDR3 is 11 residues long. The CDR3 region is CASSVFYEQYF. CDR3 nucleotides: TGTGCCAGCAGTGTTTTTTACGAGCAGTACTTC.

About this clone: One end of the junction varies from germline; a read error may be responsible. In DNA form, the CDR3 reads TGTGCCAGCTCACCCAATCCCGGGCTAGCGGGAATCCCGAACTTC. It codes for CASSPNPGLAGIPNF. This rearrangement joins TRBV18 to TRBJ2-7; 9 positions agree with TRBD2. The CDR3 spans 15 residues. Germline lookup yields CDR1 KGHSH and CDR2 LQKENI.

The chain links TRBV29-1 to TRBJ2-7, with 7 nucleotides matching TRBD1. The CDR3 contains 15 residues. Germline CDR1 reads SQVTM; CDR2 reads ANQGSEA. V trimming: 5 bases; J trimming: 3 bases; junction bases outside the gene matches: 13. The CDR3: CSVRGTGTAIYEQYF. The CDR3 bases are TGCAGCGTTCGGGGAACCGGGACAGCAATCTACGAGCAGTACTTC.

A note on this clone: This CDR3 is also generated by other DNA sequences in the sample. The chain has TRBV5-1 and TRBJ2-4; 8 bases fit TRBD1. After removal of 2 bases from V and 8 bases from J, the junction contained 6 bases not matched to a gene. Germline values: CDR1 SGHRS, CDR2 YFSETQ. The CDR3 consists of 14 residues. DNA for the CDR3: TGCGCCAGCAGCTTAGGAGACAGGGGAGACATTCAGTACTTC. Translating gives CASSLGDRGDIQYF. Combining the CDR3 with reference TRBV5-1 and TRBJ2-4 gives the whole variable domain KAGVTQTPRYLIKTRGQQVTLSCSPISGHRSVSWYQQTPGQGLQFLFEYFSETQRNKGNFPGRFSGRQFSNSRSEMNVSTLELGDSALYLCASSLGDRGDIQYFGAGTRLSVL.

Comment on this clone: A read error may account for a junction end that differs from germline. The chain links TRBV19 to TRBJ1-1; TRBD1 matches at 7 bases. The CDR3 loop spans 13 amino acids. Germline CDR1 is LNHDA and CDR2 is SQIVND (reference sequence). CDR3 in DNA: TGTGCCAGTAGTATAATAGGCGGGACAGAGGACTCTTTT. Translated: CASSIIGGTEDSF.

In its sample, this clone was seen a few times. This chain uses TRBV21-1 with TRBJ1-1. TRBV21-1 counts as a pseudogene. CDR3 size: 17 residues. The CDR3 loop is CASSKPLEGSVKTEAFF. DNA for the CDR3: TGTGCCAGCAGCAAACCCTTGGAGGGGTCGGTGAAGACTGAAGCTTTCTTT.

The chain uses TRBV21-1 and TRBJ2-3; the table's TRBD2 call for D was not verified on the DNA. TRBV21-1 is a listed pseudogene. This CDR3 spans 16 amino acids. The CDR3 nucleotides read TGTGCCAGCGAAAGACTAGCGGAGGATTTGACAGATACGCAGTATTTT. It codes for CASERLAEDLTDTQYF.

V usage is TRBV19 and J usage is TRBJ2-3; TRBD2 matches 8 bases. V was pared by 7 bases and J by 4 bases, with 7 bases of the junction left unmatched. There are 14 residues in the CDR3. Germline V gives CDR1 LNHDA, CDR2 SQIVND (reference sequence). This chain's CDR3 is CASIGGGGSDTQYF. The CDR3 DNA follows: TGTGCCAGTATTGGAGGCGGGGGGTCAGATACGCAGTATTTT.